A single sample is the source of the 8 T cell receptor beta chains below, sequenced in a study of blood T cell repertoires in COVID-19. Method: immunoSEQ multiplex PCR; TCRdb's copy keeps in-frame clones and lacks some. Of nearly 95,000 clones listed, about nine tenths are singletons. The specimen sequenced was peripheral blood. The receptors here all came from a woman aged 80 or older with acute or convalescent COVID-19.

The chain employs TRBV5-4 and TRBJ2-5; 8 bases fit TRBD2. Germline-derived CDR1 and CDR2 are SGHNT and YYREEE (reference sequence). The CDR3 length is 14 residues. Trimming removed 4 bases from V and 4 bases from J; junction bases left unmatched: 6. In DNA form, the CDR3 reads TGTGCCAGCAGCCCCGGACTAGCCCTAGAGACCCAGTACTTC. Residues: CASSPGLALETQYF.

The chain carries TRBV7-3 and TRBJ2-7, with 7 bases fitting TRBD2. V trimming: 4 bases; J trimming: 6 bases; junction bases outside the gene matches: 6. The V gene's germline CDR1 is SGHTA and CDR2 FQGTGA. This CDR3 is built from 13 residues. The CDR3 loop is CASSSTGGGEQYF. The CDR3 DNA reads as TGTGCCAGCAGCTCCACGGGGGGAGGCGAGCAGTACTTC. Filled out from reference TRBV7-3 and TRBJ2-7, the complete variable domain reads GAGVSQTPSNKVTEKGKYVELRCDPISGHTALYWYRQSLGQGPEFLIYFQGTGAADDSGLPNDRFFAVRPEGSVSTLKIQRTERGDSAVYLCASSSTGGGEQYFGPGTRLTVT.

There are a few counts of this clone. This chain uses TRBV6-5 with TRBJ1-2, with D hard to call. Germline loops: CDR1 MNHEY, CDR2 SVGAGI. This CDR3 has 13 amino acids. Trimming removed 5 bases from V and 2 bases from J, with 9 bases in between. The CDR3 DNA sequence: TGTGCCAGCAGTCACCGCGAGAACTATGGCTACACCTTC. Amino acids: CASSHRENYGYTF.

On this clone itself: The same CDR3 also results from other DNA sequences found in this sample. V usage is TRBV6-5 and J usage is TRBJ1-4; unclear D gene. The V end lost 0 bases, the J end lost 5 bases, and 7 bases lay between the germline ends. Germline loops: CDR1 MNHEY, CDR2 SVGAGI. The CDR3 extends over 14 amino acids. As DNA, the CDR3 is TGTGCCAGCAGTTACTCTGGAGGGAATGAAAAACTGTTTTTT. It codes for CASSYSGGNEKLFF.

The J gene is TRBJ1-1, the V gene TRBV6-6; perhaps TRBD1 as D (6 bases). With 5 bases removed from V and 4 bases from J, the gap between germline ends came to 14 bases. The CDR3 extends over 14 amino acids. The germline V gene has CDR1 MNHNY and CDR2 SVGAGI (reference sequence). The CDR3 DNA reads TGTGCCAGCAGTCCTGGACAGCGAGGCACTGAAGCTTTCTTT. Residues: CASSPGQRGTEAFF.

This clone was detected only a few times. This chain joins TRBV7-9 and TRBJ2-3; D unresolved. V was pared by 1 base and J by 4 bases, with 3 bases between. This CDR3 has 12 amino acids. Germline V gene sequence: CDR1 SEHNR, CDR2 FQNEAQ (reference sequence). For the CDR3, the DNA is TGTGCCAGCAGCTTAGAGCCAGATACGCAGTATTTT. This sequence encodes CASSLEPDTQYF.

V is TRBV7-2 and J is TRBJ1-6; D is undetermined. V dropped 3 bases and J dropped 9 bases, with 12 bases sitting between them. The CDR3 sequence is 14 residues long. Germline V gene data show CDR1 as SGHTA and CDR2 as FQGNSA. This CDR3 is CASSFTANRSPLHF. The CDR3 region has the DNA TGTGCCAGCAGCTTTACAGCAAATCGTTCACCCCTCCACTTT.

The genes are TRBV18 and TRBJ1-5, with a possible D match to TRBD1 (5 bases). V was shortened by 2 bases and J by 3 bases, with 14 bases between the two germline ends. This CDR3 has 16 amino acids. Germline assignment: CDR1 KGHSH and CDR2 LQKENI. In DNA, the CDR3 is TGTGCCAGCTCACCAGGTCGGGGGGTTGACAATCAGCCCCAGCATTTT. It specifies CASSPGRGVDNQPQHF.